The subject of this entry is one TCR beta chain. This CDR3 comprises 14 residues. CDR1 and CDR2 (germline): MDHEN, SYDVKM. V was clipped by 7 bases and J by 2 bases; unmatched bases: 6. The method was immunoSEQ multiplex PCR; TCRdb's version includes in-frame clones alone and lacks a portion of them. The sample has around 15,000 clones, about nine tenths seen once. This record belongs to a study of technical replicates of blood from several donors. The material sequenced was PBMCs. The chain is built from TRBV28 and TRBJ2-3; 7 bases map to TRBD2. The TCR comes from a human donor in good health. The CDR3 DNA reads TGTGCCAGCATTTCAGCGGGACTCACAGATACGCAGTATTTT. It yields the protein CASISAGLTDTQYF.